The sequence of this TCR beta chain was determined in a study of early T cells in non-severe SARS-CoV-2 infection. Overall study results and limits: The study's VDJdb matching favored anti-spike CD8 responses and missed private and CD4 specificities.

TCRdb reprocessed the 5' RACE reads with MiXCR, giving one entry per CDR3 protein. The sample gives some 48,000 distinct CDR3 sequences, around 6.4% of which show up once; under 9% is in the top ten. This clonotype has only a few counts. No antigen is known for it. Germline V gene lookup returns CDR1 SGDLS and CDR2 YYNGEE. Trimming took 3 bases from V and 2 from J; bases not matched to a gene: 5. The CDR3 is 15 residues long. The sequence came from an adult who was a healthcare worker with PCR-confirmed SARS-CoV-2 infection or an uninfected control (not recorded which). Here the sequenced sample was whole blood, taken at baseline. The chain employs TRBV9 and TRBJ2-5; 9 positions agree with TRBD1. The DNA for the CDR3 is TGTGCCAGCAGCGGACAGGGGGGGTATCAAGAGACCCAGTACTTC. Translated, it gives CASSGQGGYQETQYF.